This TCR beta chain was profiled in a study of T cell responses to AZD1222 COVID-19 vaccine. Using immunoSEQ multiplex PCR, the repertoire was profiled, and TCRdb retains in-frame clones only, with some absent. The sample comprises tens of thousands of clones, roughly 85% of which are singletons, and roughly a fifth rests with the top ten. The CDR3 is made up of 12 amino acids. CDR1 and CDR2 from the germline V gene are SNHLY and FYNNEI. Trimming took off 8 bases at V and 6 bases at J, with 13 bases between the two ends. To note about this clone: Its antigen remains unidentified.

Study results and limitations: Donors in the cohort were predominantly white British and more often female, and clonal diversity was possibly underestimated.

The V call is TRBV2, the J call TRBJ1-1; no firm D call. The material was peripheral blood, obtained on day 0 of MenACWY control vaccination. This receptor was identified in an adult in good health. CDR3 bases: TGTGCCAGCCATGAAAGTTCTTCTGAAGCTTTCTTT. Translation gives CASHESSSEAFF.